This T cell receptor beta chain emerged from a study of shared clonotypes between healthy human individuals. The wider study: The cohort had a couple of women and a few men, ages 18 to 49. Plates per donor: three CD4 naive, three CD4 memory, two CD8 naive, one CD8 memory.

Notes on this clone: Its antigen is not identified.

Only in-frame clones appear in the TCRdb table, and some are missing; sequencing was by immunoSEQ multiplex PCR. The data show roughly 2,300,000 clones, with around 92% seen just once and 0.37% held by the top ten. General study findings and limits: Larger richness was generally estimated for naive than memory subsets. Few donors restricted represented genetic and exposure-history diversity.

This TCR came from a man between 18 and 29 years old in good health. Some clones in this sample may be carry-over from other donors' samples. Sequenced material: naive CD4+ T cells from PBMCs. Specified subset: CD45RA+ positively selected.

The CDR3 DNA follows: TGCGCCAGCAGCCGGCCGGGACAGGGAACAGATACGCAGTATTTT. The encoded protein is CASSRPGQGTDTQYF. The V and J genes are TRBV5-1 and TRBJ2-3, with TRBD1 identical over 9 bases. V gave up 4 bases and J gave up 3 bases; unmatched junction bases: 6. CDR1 and CDR2 (germline): SGHRS, YFSETQ. This CDR3 has 15 residues.